Shown below are 7 T cell receptor beta chains from a single sample sequenced in a study of blood T cell repertoires in COVID-19. Measured with immunoSEQ multiplex PCR; TCRdb has only the in-frame clones, and not every one. This table has about 34,000 clones, around 90% appearing once. The material sequenced was peripheral blood. These receptors came from an elderly man with acute or convalescent COVID-19.

The V and J genes are TRBV29-1 and TRBJ1-2; tentatively, D is TRBD1 (6 bases). The CDR3 runs 11 residues. Germline CDR1 reads SQVTM; CDR2 reads ANQGSEA. V lost 7 bases and J 3 bases, leaving 9 bases between the germline ends. The CDR3 nucleotides are TGCAGCGCCAACAGGGACTATGGCTACACCTTC. This gives the protein CSANRDYGYTF.

In this sample, this clone turned up once. The CDR3 nucleotides are TGTGCCAGCAGCTTAGGGACAGGGAGTTATGAGCAGTTCTTC. Translated: CASSLGTGSYEQFF. The chain links TRBV7-2 to TRBJ2-1; 8 bases map to TRBD1. The ends lost 1 base at V and 8 bases at J; junction bases unmatched: 4. The CDR3 length is 14 residues. Germline V lookup: CDR1 SGHTA, CDR2 FQGNSA.

In this sample, this clone turned up once. The CDR3, as DNA: TGTGCCAGCAACGCAGTAAATCAGCCCCAGCATTTT. Translation gives CASNAVNQPQHF. The chain combines TRBV6-5 with TRBJ1-5; no reliable D call. The V gene's germline CDR1 is MNHEY and CDR2 SVGAGI. The V and J ends lost 7 bases and 4 bases respectively, with 8 bases between them. CDR3 length: 12 residues.

The chain has TRBV19 and TRBJ2-3; TRBD1 matches 9 bases. The CDR3 sequence is 15 residues long. Germline trimming cut 5 bases from V and 1 base from J; bases unmatched to any gene: 4. Germline V CDR1 and CDR2: LNHDA, SQIVND (reference sequence). The CDR3 here is CASSVRQGGTDTQYF. In DNA, the CDR3 is TGTGCCAGTAGTGTACGACAGGGGGGCACAGATACGCAGTATTTT.

The chain carries TRBV7-8 and TRBJ2-5; a possible D gene is TRBD2 (5 bases). Trimming took 4 bases from V and 0 from J, leaving 9 bases between them. Germline CDR1 SGHVS, CDR2 FQNEAQ. The CDR3 consists of 14 residues. CDR3 DNA sequence: TGTGCCAGCAGCTCTGGACTGAACCAAGAGACCCAGTACTTC. This codes for CASSSGLNQETQYF.

J is TRBJ1-2 and V is TRBV5-4, with D tentatively TRBD1 (5 bases). CDR3 size: 14 residues. Germline V lookup: CDR1 SGHNT, CDR2 YYREEE (reference sequence). Trimming shortened V by 2 bases and J by 3 bases, and 11 bases separated the two germline ends. CDR3 DNA: TGTGCCAGCAGCTTTGAGCGGGGGGACTATGGCTACACCTTC. Translating it yields CASSFERGDYGYTF.

A single count supports this clone. The CDR3 is CASSYRLATNTGELFF. The DNA for the CDR3 is TGCGCCAGCAGCTACCGACTAGCGACAAACACCGGGGAGCTGTTTTTT. The chain has TRBV5-1 and TRBJ2-2, with 8 bases lining up with TRBD2. This CDR3 region has 16 residues. Losses at the gene ends were 3 bases for V and 2 bases for J; bases not matched to a gene: 6. Looked up from germline, CDR1 is SGHRS and CDR2 is YFSETQ.